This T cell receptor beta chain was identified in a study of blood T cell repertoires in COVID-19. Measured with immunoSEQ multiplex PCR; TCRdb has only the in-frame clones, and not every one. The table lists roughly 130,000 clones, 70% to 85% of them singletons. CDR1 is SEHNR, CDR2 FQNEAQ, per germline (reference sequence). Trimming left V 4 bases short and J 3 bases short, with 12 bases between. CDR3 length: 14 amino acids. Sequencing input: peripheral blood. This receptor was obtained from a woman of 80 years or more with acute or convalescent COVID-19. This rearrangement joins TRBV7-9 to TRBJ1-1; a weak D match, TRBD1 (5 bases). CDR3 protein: CASSSGGPYTEAFF. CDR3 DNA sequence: TGTGCCAGCAGCTCCGGGGGTCCGTACACTGAAGCTTTCTTT.